The next 18 T cell receptor beta chains were all read from a single sample in a study of cytomegalovirus exposure and HLA in healthy donors. The PCR ran on 60 Vbeta and 13 Jbeta primers. Produced via immunoSEQ multiplex PCR; TCRdb's table is partial and in-frame only. The sample holds some 150,000 clones, approximately 78% seen once. Sequencing was performed on PBMCs. These receptors all stem from a middle-aged woman in good health and CMV-seropositive.

On this clone itself: At one end, the junction sequence differs from germline, possibly due to a read error. The rearrangement uses TRBV7-9 and TRBJ2-7, with 14 bases fitting TRBD2. The CDR3 has 17 residues. The germline V gene encodes CDR1 SEHNR and CDR2 FQNEAQ (reference sequence). CDR3 sequence: CSSSLPPGLAGVGEQYF. CDR3 in DNA: TGTTCCAGCAGCTTACCCCCGGGACTAGCGGGAGTGGGGGAGCAGTACTTC.

DNA for the CDR3: TGTGCCAGCAGCTTAACTAGCGGACCCAATGAGCAGTTCTTC. Amino acid sequence: CASSLTSGPNEQFF. The chain joins TRBV7-2 to TRBJ2-1, with 8 bases that match TRBD2. This CDR3 has 14 residues. V lost 2 bases to trimming and J lost 6 bases; unmatched junction nucleotides: 3. The V gene's germline CDR1 is SGHTA and CDR2 FQGNSA.

This clone was detected a few times. V usage is TRBV11-2 and J usage is TRBJ2-2; D possibly corresponds to TRBD2 (5 bases). This CDR3 comprises 14 residues. Germline V CDR1 and CDR2: SGHAT, FQNNGV. V was pared by 5 bases and J by 6 bases, with 13 bases between. Written as DNA, the CDR3 is TGTGCCAGCAGCCGACTTCGGGGTTCCGGGGAGCTGTTTTTT. It encodes CASSRLRGSGELFF.

The chain uses TRBV19 and TRBJ1-6; no reliable D call. The germline gives CDR1 LNHDA, CDR2 SQIVND (reference sequence). The CDR3 runs 17 residues. The V end lost 5 bases, the J end lost 0 bases, and 14 bases lay between the germline ends. The CDR3 DNA reads as TGTGCCAGTAGTCCTCGGGGAGTCAGCTCCTATAATTCACCCCTCCACTTT. Encoded protein: CASSPRGVSSYNSPLHF.

The chain couples TRBV29-1 to TRBJ1-3; D perhaps matches TRBD1 (6 bases). The CDR3 totals 14 residues. CDR1 and CDR2 (germline): SQVTM, ANQGSEA. V dropped 2 bases and J dropped 7 bases, with 15 bases sitting between them. The CDR3 spells CSVEKVEGVNTIYF. CDR3 nucleotides: TGCAGCGTTGAAAAGGTCGAGGGGGTTAACACCATATATTTT.

The CDR3 reads CASSQGGTNEKLFF. In DNA form, the CDR3 reads TGTGCCAGCAGCCAAGGAGGAACTAATGAAAAACTGTTTTTT. This chain connects TRBV4-2 to TRBJ1-4, with D uncertain. CDR1 is LGHNA, CDR2 YNFKEQ, per germline. V was shortened by 1 base and J by 1 base, with 4 bases between the two germline ends. The CDR3 runs to 14 residues.

V is TRBV29-1 and J is TRBJ2-1, with 15 bases identical to TRBD2. Trimming removed 8 bases from V and 5 bases from J; junction bases left unmatched: 16. CDR1 SQVTM and CDR2 ANQGSEA come from the germline V gene. The CDR3 runs to 18 residues. CDR3 residues: CSFSFIGLAGGPHNEQFF. Here the CDR3 DNA reads TGCAGCTTCTCTTTCATCGGACTAGCGGGAGGGCCTCACAATGAGCAGTTCTTC.

This chain joins TRBV10-3 and TRBJ2-2; D gene uncertain. The germline gives CDR1 ENHRY, CDR2 SYGVKD. The CDR3 totals 14 residues. Trimming pared 0 bases from V and 2 bases from J, leaving 4 bases between. CDR3 in amino acids: CAISESYNTGELFF. The CDR3 DNA sequence: TGTGCCATCAGTGAGTCCTATAACACCGGGGAGCTGTTTTTT.

As concerns this clone: Other DNA sequences of this sample code for an identical CDR3. V and J are TRBV6-5 and TRBJ2-2; D is undetermined. The CDR3 contains 14 residues. Germline-derived CDR1 and CDR2 are MNHEY and SVGAGI. V was cut by 0 bases and J by 4 bases, with 6 bases left in between. In DNA, the CDR3 is TGTGCCAGCAGTTACTCTAGTGGCACCGGGGAGCTGTTTTTT. Amino acid sequence: CASSYSSGTGELFF.

This clone appeared once. The V gene is TRBV30, the J gene TRBJ2-5; D is undetermined. The DNA end is more similar to TRBJ2-7, so the J call may be wrong. In germline, CDR1 is GTSNPN, CDR2 SVGIG (reference sequence). The length of the CDR3 is 11 residues. The CDR3 region has the DNA TGTGCCTGGACGAACAGCCACGAGCAGTACTTC. Protein: CAWTNSHEQYF.

This sequence joins TRBV9 and TRBJ2-7; TRBD1 aligns across 10 bases. J was trimmed by 1 base and V by 4 bases; bases with no gene match: 8. The germline CDR1 and CDR2 sequences are SGDLS and YYNGEE. The length of the CDR3 is 16 residues. The DNA for the CDR3 is TGTGCCAGCAGCCCCCGACAGGGGGCAAAATCCTACGAGCAGTACTTC. Encoded protein: CASSPRQGAKSYEQYF.

The chain joins TRBV10-2 to TRBJ2-7, with unresolved D. This CDR3 region has 13 residues. Germline V gene sequence: CDR1 WSHSY, CDR2 SAAADI. With 2 bases removed from V and 2 bases from J, the gap between germline ends came to 7 bases. CDR3 in amino acids: CASSELGAYEQYF. As DNA, the CDR3 is TGCGCCAGCAGTGAGCTCGGAGCCTACGAGCAGTACTTC.

The rearrangement links TRBV7-9 to TRBJ1-2, with a weak D call TRBD1 (5 bases). CDR1 SEHNR and CDR2 FQNEAQ come from the germline V gene (reference sequence). This CDR3 is 12 amino acids long. The V and J ends lost 1 base and 7 bases respectively, with 7 bases between them. CDR3 in amino acids: CASSLGQGGYTF. DNA of the CDR3: TGTGCCAGCAGCTTAGGTCAGGGTGGCTACACCTTC.

As concerns this clone: Given a much more abundant clone one base away, this may be a read error. The chain employs TRBV5-8 and TRBJ1-3; D is perhaps TRBD1 (5 bases). V lost 1 base, J lost 1 base, and 6 bases lay in between. The CDR3 contains 14 residues. Germline CDR1 SGHTS, CDR2 YDEGEE. The CDR3 loop reads CASSLQGSGNTIYF. CDR3 in DNA: TGTGCCAGCAGCTTGCAGGGATCTGGAAACACCATATATTTT. Looking up the rest from reference TRBV5-8 and TRBJ1-3 gives the full variable domain: EAGVTQSPTHLIKTRGQQATLRCSPISGHTSVYWYQQALGLGLQFLLWYDEGEERNRGNFPPRFSGRQFPNYSSELNVNALELEDSALYLCASSLQGSGNTIYFGEGSWLTVV.

This clone was counted only a few times. Distinct nucleotide sequences in the sample also encode this CDR3. The chain has TRBV28 and TRBJ1-6; 7 nucleotides line up with TRBD1. V lost 6 bases, J lost 9 bases, and 11 bases stayed unmatched. CDR3 length: 15 amino acids. Germline CDR1 MDHEN, CDR2 SYDVKM. The CDR3 DNA reads as TGTGCCAGCAGCTTGGACAGGTTGCTCGGTTCACCCCTCCACTTT. Its translation is CASSLDRLLGSPLHF.

This chain links TRBV7-2 with TRBJ1-4; D not resolved. The CDR3 length is 15 residues. Per the germline V gene, CDR1 is SGHTA and CDR2 is FQGNSA. The V and J ends lost 0 bases and 5 bases respectively, with 10 bases between them. This CDR3 is CASSLAVVENEKLFF. DNA for the CDR3: TGTGCCAGCAGCTTAGCGGTGGTAGAGAATGAAAAACTGTTTTTT.

The V gene is TRBV18, the J gene TRBJ2-2; D is possibly TRBD1 (5 bases). CDR1 and CDR2 (germline): KGHSH, LQKENI. This CDR3 region has 17 residues. V lost 0 bases and J lost 6, with 17 bases in between. This chain's CDR3 is CASSPPGRLNHPGELFF. In DNA, the CDR3 is TGTGCCAGCTCACCACCGGGGCGTCTTAACCATCCCGGGGAGCTGTTTTTT.

This sequence joins TRBV2 and TRBJ2-7; perhaps TRBD2 as D (6 bases). The V end was cut by 4 bases, the J end by 8 bases, with 21 bases between. From germline, CDR1 is SNHLY and CDR2 FYNNEI. The CDR3 extends over 15 amino acids. The CDR3 is CASSGTTARPPQQYF. DNA of the CDR3: TGTGCCAGCAGTGGGACTACTGCTCGTCCCCCTCAGCAGTACTTC.